The 23 T cell receptor beta chains below all came from one sample that was sequenced in a study of blood T cell repertoires in COVID-19. Repertoires were generated with immunoSEQ multiplex PCR, while TCRdb's copy carries only in-frame clones and drops some. The data contain more than 110,000 clones, around 81% of them singletons. Input material: peripheral blood. These receptors all stem from a human donor in a cohort sampled during active COVID-19.

The gene calls are TRBV7-2 and TRBJ2-7, with D possibly matching TRBD1 (5 bases). CDR1 and CDR2 (germline): SGHTA, FQGNSA. CDR3 length equals 14 residues. Trimming pared 2 bases from V and 6 bases from J, leaving 14 bases between. CDR3 sequence (DNA): TGTGCCAGCAGCTTAATCAGGGTGCCATCCGAGCAGTACTTC. Its translation: CASSLIRVPSEQYF.

J is TRBJ2-5 and V is TRBV27; 11 bases are a match to TRBD2. The CDR3 length is 14 residues. The V segment lost 7 bases and the J segment 2 bases; nucleotides outside the gene matches: 3. Germline lookup yields CDR1 MNHEY and CDR2 SMNVEV (reference sequence). The DNA of the CDR3 is TGTGCCAGCAAGGTAGCGGGGGGGCAAGAGACCCAGTACTTC. It is translated as CASKVAGGQETQYF.

This clone came up a few times. The J gene is TRBJ1-3, the V gene TRBV29-1; D remains ambiguous. Germline values: CDR1 SQVTM, CDR2 ANQGSEA. Between the trimmed V and J ends, which lost 4 bases and 0 bases, there was a span of 10 bases. The CDR3 extends over 14 amino acids. CDR3 sequence (DNA): TGCAGCGTTGGAGGGCCAGACTCTGGAAACACCATATATTTT. Its translation: CSVGGPDSGNTIYF.

The rearrangement links TRBV12-5 to TRBJ2-3; D possibly corresponds to TRBD2 (5 bases). From germline, CDR1 is LGHNT and CDR2 FRNRAP. The length of the CDR3 is 15 residues. The V end was cut by 1 base, the J end by 3 bases, with 11 bases between. The CDR3 coding sequence is TGTGCTAGTGGTTTGGGATATGGCGGGACAGATACGCAGTATTTT. Translating it yields CASGLGYGGTDTQYF. Filled out from reference TRBV12-5 and TRBJ2-3, the complete variable domain reads DARVTQTPRHKVTEMGQEVTMRCQPILGHNTVFWYRQTMMQGLELLAYFRNRAPLDDSGMPKDRFSAEMPDATLATLKIQPSEPRDSAVYFCASGLGYGGTDTQYFGPGTRLTVL.

The CDR3 nucleotides are TGTGCCAGCATAGACAGGGGGCAAGCTGGCTACACCTTC. Amino acid sequence: CASIDRGQAGYTF. The gene calls are TRBV12-3 or TRBV12-4 and TRBJ1-2; 10 nucleotides agree with TRBD1. With V trimmed by 7 bases and J by 7 bases, 6 bases remained unmatched. This CDR3 has 13 amino acids.

The rearrangement joins TRBV7-8 to TRBJ2-3, with TRBD1 as a possible D gene (5 bases). The ends were cut back, 2 bases at V and 5 bases at J, with 11 bases in the middle. The CDR3 runs 14 residues. Germline V gives CDR1 SGHVS, CDR2 FQNEAQ. CDR3 sequence (DNA): TGTGCCAGCAGCTTACAGGGCGTTTTAGATACGCAGTATTTT. Translating it yields CASSLQGVLDTQYF.

The chain is built from TRBV27 and TRBJ2-1; TRBD1 agrees at 7 bases. In germline, CDR1 is MNHEY, CDR2 SMNVEV (reference sequence). Trimming at V came to 5 bases and at J to 4 bases, leaving 5 bases not matched to a gene. This CDR3 is built from 14 residues. The CDR3 loop is CASSIGDRYNEQFF. The CDR3 DNA reads TGTGCCAGCAGTATAGGGGACAGATACAATGAGCAGTTCTTC.

The chain carries TRBV6-1 and TRBJ2-7, with 7 bases lining up with TRBD1. V shed 0 bases and J 4 bases; nucleotides not matched to a gene: 9. CDR3 length: 16 residues. Germline V gene lookup returns CDR1 MNHNS and CDR2 SASEGT. CDR3 loop: CASSEASPGRGYEQYF. The CDR3 DNA follows: TGTGCCAGCAGTGAAGCCTCCCCCGGCAGGGGGTACGAGCAGTACTTC.

The V gene is TRBV6-6, the J gene TRBJ2-2; possibly TRBD1 for D (6 bases). This CDR3 is built from 12 residues. The V and J ends lost 11 bases and 5 bases respectively, with 12 bases between them. From germline, CDR1 is MNHNY and CDR2 SVGAGI (reference sequence). DNA of the CDR3: TGTGCCGTCCAAGGGGGAACCGGGGAGCTGTTTTTT. Translated: CAVQGGTGELFF.

The rearrangement links TRBV19 to TRBJ1-1; no firm D call. Trimming cost V 7 bases and J 1 base, with 16 bases left between them. The CDR3 consists of 15 residues. Germline loops: CDR1 LNHDA, CDR2 SQIVND (reference sequence). CDR3 in DNA: TGTGCCAGTACCCGGGTCGGGGAGACGAACACTGAAGCTTTCTTT. Translation: CASTRVGETNTEAFF.

J is TRBJ1-6 and V is TRBV3-1 (or the pseudogene TRBV3-2), with TRBD1 matching over 9 bases. The CDR3 is 13 amino acids. The germline V gene has CDR1 LGHDT and CDR2 YNNKEL (reference sequence). V lost 5 bases, J lost 10 bases, and 3 bases stayed unmatched. CDR3 nucleotides: TGTGCCAGCAGCGCCACAGGGGGCTCACCCCTCCACTTT. It yields the protein CASSATGGSPLHF.

The chain carries TRBV19 and TRBJ1-2, with D maybe TRBD1 (5 bases). This CDR3 is built from 13 residues. Germline V lookup: CDR1 LNHDA, CDR2 SQIVND (reference sequence). The V and J ends lost 4 bases and 1 base respectively, with 7 bases between them. As DNA, the CDR3 is TGTGCCAGTAGTAAGGGGCTTAACTATGGCTACACCTTC. Translating it yields CASSKGLNYGYTF. Complete variable domain (other parts from reference TRBV19 and TRBJ1-2): DGGITQSPKYLFRKEGQNVTLSCEQNLNHDAMYWYRQDPGQGLRLIYYSQIVNDFQKGDIAEGYSVSREKKESFPLTVTSAQKNPTAFYLCASSKGLNYGYTFGSGTRLTVV.

The CDR3 sequence is CASSELQGVNSPLHF. CDR3 in DNA: TGTGCCAGCAGCGAGCTACAGGGAGTTAATTCACCCCTCCACTTT. The V and J genes are TRBV21-1 and TRBJ1-6; the table's D gene call, TRBD1, was not cross checked with the DNA. TRBV21-1 is designated a pseudogene. The CDR3 contains 15 residues.

This chain joins TRBV10-3 and TRBJ2-7; 7 bases agree with TRBD2. This CDR3 comprises 14 residues. Germline V gene sequence: CDR1 ENHRY, CDR2 SYGVKD. The V and J ends lost 4 bases and 1 base, in that order; junction bases with no gene match: 4. The CDR3 sequence is CAISVDGGSYEQYF. In DNA, the CDR3 is TGTGCCATCAGTGTCGACGGGGGGTCCTACGAGCAGTACTTC.

The rearrangement links TRBV19 to TRBJ2-1; 12 nucleotides line up with TRBD1. Germline V gene lookup returns CDR1 LNHDA and CDR2 SQIVND (reference sequence). This CDR3 is 16 amino acids long. The V and J ends lost 7 bases and 8 bases, in that order; junction bases with no gene match: 12. The CDR3: CASTTPRGQGADEQFF. The CDR3 DNA reads as TGTGCCAGTACCACCCCCCGGGGACAGGGGGCAGATGAGCAGTTCTTC.

The rearrangement joins TRBV29-1 to TRBJ1-3; possible D gene TRBD1, 5 bases. Deletions cut 0 bases from V and 8 bases from J, with 14 bases between. The CDR3 is 14 residues long. Per germline, CDR1 SQVTM and CDR2 ANQGSEA. CDR3 loop: CSVEDPTQVDTIYF. CDR3 bases: TGCAGCGTTGAAGATCCGACACAGGTAGACACCATATATTTT.

The genes are TRBV18 and TRBJ1-2, with D perhaps matching TRBD1 (6 bases). Deletions cut 2 bases from V and 4 bases from J, with 14 bases between. This CDR3 is built from 15 residues. Germline V lookup: CDR1 KGHSH, CDR2 LQKENI. The CDR3 loop is CASSPVLGASYGYTF. CDR3 bases: TGTGCCAGCTCACCAGTTCTGGGGGCCTCCTATGGCTACACCTTC.

The gene calls are TRBV19 and TRBJ1-5, with no clear D. The V gene lost 7 bases and the J gene lost 6 bases, with 16 bases spanning the gap. CDR1 and CDR2 (germline): LNHDA, SQIVND (reference sequence). The CDR3 runs to 14 residues. CDR3: CASTILGSVQPQHF. CDR3 nucleotides: TGTGCCAGTACCATATTGGGCTCAGTTCAGCCCCAGCATTTT.

The chain combines TRBV10-2 with TRBJ2-3; D perhaps matches TRBD2 (6 bases). CDR1 and CDR2 from the germline V gene are WSHSY and SAAADI. The CDR3 is 16 amino acids. The V end was cut by 4 bases, the J end by 1 base, with 15 bases between. The CDR3 nucleotides read TGCGCCAGCAGTGCTGGGACTCTTATCCGCACAGATACGCAGTATTTT. This translates into CASSAGTLIRTDTQYF.

This clone was recorded once. The chain joins TRBV30 to TRBJ1-2; possible D gene TRBD1, 6 bases. This CDR3 has 18 amino acids. Trimming removed 0 bases at V and 7 bases at J, with 27 bases between. In germline, CDR1 is GTSNPN, CDR2 SVGIG (reference sequence). The CDR3 nucleotides read TGTGCCTGGAGTGTACAGGGTGGTGGCGACATTGGTCAGGTTGGCTACACCTTC. It codes for CAWSVQGGGDIGQVGYTF. The whole variable domain, remainder taken from reference TRBV30 and TRBJ1-2, is SQTIHQWPATLVQPVGSPLSLECTVEGTSNPNLYWYRQAAGRGLQLLFYSVGIGQISSEVPQNLSASRPQDRQFILSSKKLLLSDSGFYLCAWSVQGGGDIGQVGYTFGSGTRLTVV.

The chain couples TRBV18 to TRBJ1-1, with unresolved D. V was pared by 3 bases and J by 1 base, with 3 bases between. The V gene's germline CDR1 is KGHSH and CDR2 LQKENI. CDR3 size: 12 residues. CDR3 amino acids: CASSPANTEAFF. CDR3 DNA sequence: TGTGCCAGCTCACCGGCGAACACTGAAGCTTTCTTT.

The chain joins TRBV5-1 to TRBJ2-7, with TRBD1 as a possible D gene (6 bases). Per germline, CDR1 SGHRS and CDR2 YFSETQ. The CDR3 contains 15 residues. V lost 4 bases and J 2 bases, leaving 16 bases between the germline ends. The CDR3 loop is CASSPRQPGAYEQYF. The CDR3 coding sequence is TGCGCCAGCAGCCCTAGACAACCAGGGGCCTACGAGCAGTACTTC. Full variable domain (missing parts from reference TRBV5-1 and TRBJ2-7): KAGVTQTPRYLIKTRGQQVTLSCSPISGHRSVSWYQQTPGQGLQFLFEYFSETQRNKGNFPGRFSGRQFSNSRSEMNVSTLELGDSALYLCASSPRQPGAYEQYFGPGTRLTVT.

The chain couples TRBV5-4 to TRBJ1-3; D unclear. CDR3 length: 15 amino acids. The germline V and J ends were trimmed by 0 bases and 1 base, with 8 bases remaining between them. Germline CDR1 SGHNT, CDR2 YYREEE (reference sequence). The chain's CDR3 is CASSLGGASGNTIYF. The CDR3 bases are TGTGCCAGCAGCTTGGGGGGAGCATCTGGAAACACCATATATTTT.